A selection of T cell receptor beta chains follows, all from one sample in a study of blood T cell repertoires in COVID-19. The assay was immunoSEQ multiplex PCR, and TCRdb's table has in-frame clones only and misses some. The sample has about 300,000 clones; roughly 90% are singletons. Sequencing used PBMCs or T cells enriched from blood (not recorded which). These receptors were obtained from a woman aged 30 to 39 who had recovered from COVID-19. Both conserved end residues are part of each CDR3. The D gene is left open where the match is weak. Clone size is given for some rows only: seen once, a few or many times, or a class if the clone is expanded.

J: TRBJ2-4; V: TRBV11-2; D: NA; size: NA; DNA: TGTGCCAGCAGATCCGGGGGAGTAGCCAAAAACATTCAGTACTTC; CDR3: CASRSGGVAKNIQYF
J: TRBJ2-2; V: TRBV10-3; D: NA; size: NA; DNA: TGTGCCATCAGTGAGTCGATCGGCAGGAAGAACACCGGGGAGCTGTTTTTT; CDR3: CAISESIGRKNTGELFF
J: TRBJ2-7; V: TRBV19; D: TRBD1; size: NA; DNA: TGTGCCAGTGGGTTTGCGGGACAGGTCTACGAGCAGTACTTC; CDR3: CASGFAGQVYEQYF
J: TRBJ2-1; V: TRBV6-1; D: TRBD2; size: NA; DNA: TGTGCCAGCAGTGAGACTAGCGGGGGCCGACCCGGGTTCTTC; CDR3: CASSETSGGRPGFF
J: TRBJ2-2; V: TRBV19; D: TRBD1; size: NA; DNA: TGTGCCAGTCGACGGACAGGGCCCACCGGGGAGCTGTTTTTT; CDR3: CASRRTGPTGELFF
J: TRBJ2-1; V: TRBV5-1; D: TRBD1; size: NA; DNA: TGCGCCAGCAGCTCCGGGACAGGCAACAATGAGCAGTTCTTC; CDR3: CASSSGTGNNEQFF
J: TRBJ1-1; V: TRBV12-3/TRBV12-4; D: NA; size: NA; DNA: TGTGCCAGCAGTTTTACAGTTAACACTGAAGCTTTCTTT; CDR3: CASSFTVNTEAFF
J: TRBJ1-2; V: TRBV30; D: NA; size: NA; DNA: TGTGCCTGGAGGGGGCGCGGCTATGGCTACACCTTC; CDR3: CAWRGRGYGYTF
J: TRBJ2-7; V: TRBV6-6; D: TRBD2; size: NA; DNA: TGTGCCAGCAGTCAAAACCGGGGGGTGAGAATCTCCTACGAGCAGTACTTC; CDR3: CASSQNRGVRISYEQYF
J: TRBJ2-7; V: TRBV24-1; D: TRBD2; size: NA; DNA: TGTGCCACCAGTGACCGGACTAGCGAATGGAGGATAGGGGAGCAGTACTTC; CDR3: CATSDRTSEWRIGEQYF
J: TRBJ2-1; V: TRBV18; D: TRBD1; size: NA; DNA: TGTGCCAGCTCACCCCCTCGAGGACAGGGCCTAAACAATGAGCAGTTCTTC; CDR3: CASSPPRGQGLNNEQFF
J: TRBJ2-7; V: TRBV6-5; D: TRBD2; size: many; DNA: TGTGCCAGCAGTTACTCGACTAGCGGGCTGACCTACGAGCAGTACTTC; CDR3: CASSYSTSGLTYEQYF
J: TRBJ1-3; V: TRBV18; D: TRBD1; size: NA; DNA: TGTGCCAGCTCGATAGGGACAGGGAGCTCTGGAAACACCATATATTTT; CDR3: CASSIGTGSSGNTIYF
J: TRBJ1-4; V: TRBV7-8; D: NA; size: NA; DNA: TGTGCCAGCAGCTTAGACAGGGTGGGTGAAAAACTGTTTTTT; CDR3: CASSLDRVGEKLFF
J: TRBJ2-1; V: TRBV6-5; D: TRBD2; size: NA; DNA: TGTGCCAGCAGTTACCTGGGACTAGCGGACAATGAGCAGTTCTTC; CDR3: CASSYLGLADNEQFF
J: TRBJ2-3; V: TRBV6-2/TRBV6-3; D: TRBD2; size: NA; DNA: TGTGCCAGCAGTTACCGGGGCGGGAGTACAGATACGCAGTATTTT; CDR3: CASSYRGGSTDTQYF
J: TRBJ1-2; V: TRBV7-9; D: TRBD1; size: NA; DNA: TGTGCCAGCAGCTCTCAGGACAGGGGGCTTGGCTACACCTTC; CDR3: CASSSQDRGLGYTF
J: TRBJ2-7; V: TRBV15; D: NA; size: NA; DNA: TGTGCCACCAGCAGGGCAATCGGAGACGAGCAGTACTTC; CDR3: CATSRAIGDEQYF
J: TRBJ2-5; V: TRBV4-1; D: TRBD2; size: once; DNA: TGCGCCAGCAGCCAAGTCCTCCGACTAGCGGGAGGGGGAGAGACCCAGTACTTC; CDR3: CASSQVLRLAGGGETQYF
J: TRBJ2-1; V: TRBV27; D: TRBD2; size: NA; DNA: TGTGCCAGCAGTCTCTCCCGACTAGCGGGAGTCCACAATGAGCAGTTCTTC; CDR3: CASSLSRLAGVHNEQFF
J: TRBJ1-1; V: TRBV12-3/TRBV12-4; D: NA; size: NA; DNA: TGTGCCAGCAGTTTAACGAGGTGGAGGTCAGCTTTCTTT; CDR3: CASSLTRWRSAFF
J: TRBJ2-1; V: TRBV6-2/TRBV6-3; D: TRBD2; size: NA; DNA: TGTGCCAGCAGCCACGGGAGGGCCGGGAATGAGCAGTTCTTC; CDR3: CASSHGRAGNEQFF
J: TRBJ2-3; V: TRBV5-3; D: NA; size: once; DNA: TGTGCCAGAAGCTTGGTTTCGGAGAACACAGATACGCAGTATTTT; CDR3: CARSLVSENTDTQYF
J: TRBJ2-3; V: TRBV4-3; D: NA; size: NA; DNA: TGCGCCAGCAGCCAAGATTGGAGTAGCACAGATACGCAGTATTTT; CDR3: CASSQDWSSTDTQYF
J: TRBJ2-3; V: TRBV7-3; D: NA; size: few; DNA: TGTGCCAGCAGCTTAAAGGGGGCAGATACGCAGTATTTT; CDR3: CASSLKGADTQYF
J: TRBJ2-1; V: TRBV7-3; D: TRBD2; size: NA; DNA: TGTGCCAGCAGCTTAATTGGGACTAGCGGATACAATGAGCAGTTCTTC; CDR3: CASSLIGTSGYNEQFF
J: TRBJ2-2; V: TRBV5-1; D: NA; size: NA; DNA: TGCGCCACCCGACGGGGGTCGAACACCGGGGAGCTGTTTTTT; CDR3: CATRRGSNTGELFF
J: TRBJ2-7; V: TRBV7-9; D: TRBD2; size: NA; DNA: TGTGCCAGCAGCCCTCCCCTAAGCGGGGCGACCTACGAGCAGTACTTC; CDR3: CASSPPLSGATYEQYF
J: TRBJ1-1; V: TRBV6-5; D: NA; size: NA; DNA: TGTGCCAGCAGTTTCCCAGGGTCCACTGAAGCTTTCTTT; CDR3: CASSFPGSTEAFF
J: TRBJ2-3; V: TRBV28; D: NA; size: NA; DNA: TGTGCCAGCAGTTTTTATGAGACAGATACGCAGTATTTT; CDR3: CASSFYETDTQYF
J: TRBJ2-1; V: TRBV29-1; D: TRBD2; size: once; DNA: TGCAGCGTTGAGGGCCTAGCGGGAGGTCTAGATGAGCAGTTCTTC; CDR3: CSVEGLAGGLDEQFF
J: TRBJ1-1; V: TRBV29-1; D: NA; size: NA; DNA: TGCAGCGTTGAAAGGGCGGGTGAAGCTTTCTTT; CDR3: CSVERAGEAFF
J: TRBJ2-7; V: TRBV28; D: TRBD2; size: NA; DNA: TGTGCCAGCAGCCTCGGGGGGGACCGGGACGAGCAGTACTTC; CDR3: CASSLGGDRDEQYF
J: TRBJ2-1; V: TRBV10-3; D: NA; size: NA; DNA: TGTGCCATCAGAGGGACTGACTCCTACAATGAGCAGTTCTTC; CDR3: CAIRGTDSYNEQFF
J: TRBJ1-1; V: TRBV20-1; D: NA; size: NA; DNA: TGCAGTGCTAGTTTTATGTCTGTGAACACTGAAGCTTTCTTT; CDR3: CSASFMSVNTEAFF
J: TRBJ1-4; V: TRBV19; D: TRBD1; size: NA; DNA: TGTGCCAGTAGTTCACCCCCGGGACAGAATAATGAAAAACTGTTTTTT; CDR3: CASSSPPGQNNEKLFF
J: TRBJ2-3; V: TRBV7-8; D: NA; size: NA; DNA: TGTGCCAGCAGCTCCGCCATTGACAGCGGCACAGATACGCAGTATTTT; CDR3: CASSSAIDSGTDTQYF
J: TRBJ1-1; V: TRBV19; D: NA; size: NA; DNA: TGTGCCAGTACCCCTCTACGGGCTGAAGCTTTCTTT; CDR3: CASTPLRAEAFF
J: TRBJ1-1; V: TRBV5-8; D: NA; size: NA; DNA: TGTGCCAGCAGCTTGGGGGGGCCAGGGACTGAAGCTTTCTTT; CDR3: CASSLGGPGTEAFF
J: TRBJ1-2; V: TRBV7-8; D: TRBD1; size: NA; DNA: TGTGCCAGCAGCTTAGAGACAGGGACTTATCTACCTGGCTACACCTTC; CDR3: CASSLETGTYLPGYTF
J: TRBJ2-1; V: TRBV29-1; D: TRBD1; size: NA; DNA: TGCAGCGTTTCCGGGACAGTACATAGTGAGCAGTTCTTC; CDR3: CSVSGTVHSEQFF
J: TRBJ1-5; V: TRBV2; D: TRBD1; size: NA; DNA: TGTGCCAGCAGTGGAGGGACAGCTAATCAGCCCCAGCATTTT; CDR3: CASSGGTANQPQHF
J: TRBJ1-2; V: TRBV12-5; D: TRBD1; size: once; DNA: TGTGCTAGTGGCACCGGACAGGGTACTGGCTACACCTTC; CDR3: CASGTGQGTGYTF
J: TRBJ2-3; V: TRBV7-9; D: NA; size: NA; DNA: TGTGCCAGCAGCTACTTACTCACAGATACGCAGTATTTT; CDR3: CASSYLLTDTQYF
J: TRBJ1-2; V: TRBV30; D: TRBD1; size: NA; DNA: TGTGCCTGGAGGGGACAGTTCTATGGCTACACCTTC; CDR3: CAWRGQFYGYTF
J: TRBJ2-2; V: TRBV7-2; D: NA; size: NA; DNA: TGTGCCAGCAGCCTAATACAGGGAGGGGCCGGGGAGCTGTTTTTT; CDR3: CASSLIQGGAGELFF
J: TRBJ2-1; V: TRBV5-4; D: TRBD2; size: NA; DNA: TGTGCCAGCAGCTTGGTAAGCGGGAAATATAATGAGCAGTTCTTC; CDR3: CASSLVSGKYNEQFF
J: TRBJ2-7; V: TRBV11-1; D: NA; size: NA; DNA: TGTGCCAGCAGCTTAGGTGTTGAGCGGTACGAGCAGTACTTC; CDR3: CASSLGVERYEQYF
J: TRBJ2-1; V: TRBV11-3; D: TRBD2; size: NA; DNA: TGTGCCAGCAGCCCAGGACTAGCGGGAACGGGTGAGCAGTTCTTC; CDR3: CASSPGLAGTGEQFF
J: TRBJ2-2; V: TRBV6-6; D: NA; size: NA; DNA: TGTGCCAGCACCACGGAGGCTAGCGTCGGAGGAGAGCTGTTTTTT; CDR3: CASTTEASVGGELFF
J: TRBJ1-3; V: TRBV6-5; D: TRBD1; size: NA; DNA: TGTGCCAGCAGTTTAACAGGGGGCGAGGTTGGAAACACCATATATTTT; CDR3: CASSLTGGEVGNTIYF
J: TRBJ2-2; V: TRBV7-2; D: NA; size: NA; DNA: TGTGCCAGCAGCCCCCCTTTGGAGAGAACCGGGGAGCTGTTTTTT; CDR3: CASSPPLERTGELFF
J: TRBJ2-7; V: TRBV7-9; D: TRBD2; size: NA; DNA: TGTGCCAGCAGCTTCGGGGGAGGGTACGAGCAGTACTTC; CDR3: CASSFGGGYEQYF